This record concerns one TCR beta chain sequence. Trimming cost V 6 bases and J 2 bases; bases outside gene matches: 6. The CDR3 runs to 15 residues. Germline CDR1 is SNHLY and CDR2 is FYNNEI. This specimen belongs to a study of blood T cell repertoires in COVID-19. Sequencing was performed with immunoSEQ multiplex PCR; in TCRdb, only in-frame clones are kept and a portion is missing. The repertoire consists of roughly 340,000 clones, with around nine tenths occurring once and the leading ten covering about 7%. While infection was still active, Seattle patients were enrolled and then followed longitudinally.

Specimen: peripheral blood. This chain connects TRBV2 to TRBJ2-2, with 7 bases aligning to TRBD1. This receptor was taken from a woman in her seventies with COVID-19, enrolled during active disease. The CDR3 nucleotides are TGTGCCAGCAGCCCGGACAGGACAAACACCGGGGAGCTGTTTTTT. Translating gives CASSPDRTNTGELFF.